These 19 T cell receptor beta chains were sequenced from one sample in a study of low-dose radiotherapy and immunotherapy resistance in tumors. Primers used for first-strand cDNA, a TRAV- and TRBV-specific set, covered both alpha and beta chains. With a constant-region primer and a V-primer adapter, TCRs were subjected to 20 to 25 PCR cycles of amplification. TCRdb used MiXCR to reprocess the reads, holding one entry per CDR3 protein. The profile shows tens of thousands of distinct CDR3 sequences, 15% to 20% of them singletons. The time point here: before trial treatment. The sequencing used PBMCs, collected before treatment. These receptor sequences come from a male donor with prostate cancer.

This clonotype was seen many times. As DNA, the CDR3 is TGTGCTAGTGGTTTGGTCCGCGAGCAGTTCTTC. Encoded protein: CASGLVREQFF. The V call is TRBV12-5, the J call TRBJ2-1, with D unresolved. Trimming removed 0 bases from V and 10 bases from J, with 4 bases in between. There are 11 residues in the CDR3. The V gene's germline CDR1 is LGHNT and CDR2 FRNRAP.

This clonotype has a count of ten or more. This rearrangement joins TRBV28 to TRBJ1-4, with a possible D match to TRBD1 (6 bases). V was pared by 8 bases and J by 10 bases, with 17 bases between. The CDR3 runs 13 residues. Per the germline V gene, CDR1 is MDHEN and CDR2 is SYDVKM. CDR3 nucleotide sequence: TGTGCCAGCGTCAACAGGGTCTTAGGAAAACTGTTTTTT. It codes for CASVNRVLGKLFF.

This clonotype was recorded at least ten times. V is TRBV29-1 and J is TRBJ1-1; 9 bases match TRBD1. This CDR3 contains 13 residues. V lost 6 bases to trimming and J lost 2 bases; unmatched junction nucleotides: 4. Germline CDR1 SQVTM, CDR2 ANQGSEA. The CDR3 sequence: CSVGGQGNTEAFF. The CDR3 coding sequence is TGCAGCGTGGGGGGACAGGGTAACACTGAAGCTTTCTTT.

The chain couples TRBV19 to TRBJ1-1, with 11 bases that match TRBD1. Germline V gene lookup returns CDR1 LNHDA and CDR2 SQIVND (reference sequence). V shed 7 bases, J shed 4 bases, and the junction held 8 bases outside the gene matches. The length of the CDR3 is 15 residues. The CDR3 spells CASNLRDRGITEAFF. The CDR3 region has the DNA TGTGCCAGTAACCTCAGGGACAGGGGGATCACTGAAGCTTTCTTT.

This clonotype was picked up many times. The V and J genes are TRBV27 and TRBJ1-1; D remains ambiguous. The CDR3 is 13 residues long. The V gene lost 6 bases and the J gene lost 6 bases, with 14 bases spanning the gap. From germline, CDR1 is MNHEY and CDR2 SMNVEV (reference sequence). The CDR3 here is CASSRPGFSEAFF. The CDR3 DNA follows: TGTGCCAGCAGCCGGCCGGGATTTTCTGAAGCTTTCTTT.

This clonotype came up many times. The rearrangement links TRBV15 to TRBJ2-6, with TRBD2 identical over 11 bases. V was clipped by 4 bases and J by 3 bases; unmatched bases: 2. The CDR3 has 16 residues. CDR1 LNHNV and CDR2 YYDKDF come from the germline V gene (reference sequence). For the CDR3, the DNA is TGTGCCACCAGCATAGCGGGGGGGGATGGGGCCAACGTCCTGACTTTC. Translation: CATSIAGGDGANVLTF.

This clonotype was observed at least ten times. DNA for the CDR3: TGTGCCAGCAGTTCCTCGGGACAACCCGACGAGCAGTACTTC. Translation gives CASSSSGQPDEQYF. The V and J genes are TRBV12-3 or TRBV12-4 and TRBJ2-7; a weak D match, TRBD1 (6 bases). This CDR3 region has 14 residues. Between the trimmed V and J ends, which lost 4 bases and 5 bases, there was a span of 15 bases.

This clonotype was detected many times. V and J are TRBV5-1 and TRBJ2-5; maybe TRBD1 (6 bases). The length of the CDR3 is 16 residues. The germline gives CDR1 SGHRS, CDR2 YFSETQ. V lost 4 bases and J lost 0, with 16 bases in between. The CDR3 nucleotides are TGCGCCAGCAGCACAGCAGGGGCCCAGTACCAAGAGACCCAGTACTTC. Its protein is CASSTAGAQYQETQYF.

This clonotype has a handful of counts. J is TRBJ2-3 and V is TRBV30; 13 bases align to TRBD2. Trimming took 2 bases from V and 1 from J; bases not matched to a gene: 3. Germline CDR1 GTSNPN, CDR2 SVGIG (reference sequence). This CDR3 comprises 16 residues. Here the CDR3 DNA reads TGTGCCTGGAGTCCAACTAGCGGGGGGGGCACAGATACGCAGTATTTT. This translates into CAWSPTSGGGTDTQYF.

In this sample, this clonotype turned up many times. This rearrangement joins TRBV19 to TRBJ2-4; no firm D call. Germline CDR1 and CDR2: LNHDA and SQIVND (reference sequence). The CDR3 is made up of 14 amino acids. Trimming pared 2 bases from V and 0 bases from J, leaving 5 bases between. The CDR3 DNA reads TGTGCCAGTAGTATACTACTAGCCAAAAACATTCAGTACTTC. Amino acid sequence: CASSILLAKNIQYF. The entire variable domain, with the rest obtained from reference TRBV19 and TRBJ2-4, is as follows: DGGITQSPKYLFRKEGQNVTLSCEQNLNHDAMYWYRQDPGQGLRLIYYSQIVNDFQKGDIAEGYSVSREKKESFPLTVTSAQKNPTAFYLCASSILLAKNIQYFGAGTRLSVL.

Many counts were recorded for this clonotype. The chain couples TRBV5-1 to TRBJ2-4, with 7 bases aligning to TRBD1. CDR1 and CDR2 (germline): SGHRS, YFSETQ. The CDR3 is made up of 13 amino acids. J lost 8 bases, V lost 0 bases, and 2 bases had no gene match. Here the CDR3 DNA reads TGCGCCAGCAGCTTGGAGGGGGCGGACATTCAGTACTTC. This sequence encodes CASSLEGADIQYF. The whole variable domain, remainder taken from reference TRBV5-1 and TRBJ2-4, is KAGVTQTPRYLIKTRGQQVTLSCSPISGHRSVSWYQQTPGQGLQFLFEYFSETQRNKGNFPGRFSGRQFSNSRSEMNVSTLELGDSALYLCASSLEGADIQYFGAGTRLSVL.

The chain couples TRBV28 to TRBJ2-3, with D uncertain. V was clipped by 1 base and J by 0 bases, with 5 bases between them. The CDR3 loop spans 14 amino acids. Germline V gene sequence: CDR1 MDHEN, CDR2 SYDVKM. CDR3 sequence: CASSLYGSTDTQYF. CDR3 bases: TGTGCCAGCAGTTTATACGGTAGCACAGATACGCAGTATTTT.

As regards this clonotype: A read error may explain this, as a much larger clone is one base away. The CDR3 DNA follows: TGTGCCTGGAGTGTTTTGTTTGCGAACACTGAACCTTTCTTT. Protein: CAWSVLFANTEPFF. The chain links TRBV30 to TRBJ1-1; D gene unclear. CDR3 length: 14 amino acids. Germline CDR1 GTSNPN, CDR2 SVGIG (reference sequence).

This clonotype came up many times. The chain employs TRBV24-1 and TRBJ2-3; no clear D. The ends were cut back, 9 bases at V and 6 bases at J, with 9 bases in the middle. The CDR3 length is 11 residues. In germline, CDR1 is KGHDR, CDR2 SFDVKD. CDR3 coding DNA: TGTGCCACCGGAACAGCCGATACGCAGTATTTT. Translated, it gives CATGTADTQYF.

The chain employs TRBV29-1 and TRBJ2-3; D call uncertain. Germline lookup yields CDR1 SQVTM and CDR2 ANQGSEA. V gave up 4 bases and J gave up 5 bases, with 13 bases separating them. This CDR3 is built from 13 residues. CDR3: CSVVGSAQDTQYF. The CDR3 DNA sequence: TGCAGCGTTGTCGGATCGGCACAAGATACGCAGTATTTT.

This clonotype was picked up many times. CDR3 amino acids: CSAIPGGLTSSYEQYF. The CDR3 nucleotides are TGCAGTGCTATACCGGGGGGGCTTACGAGCTCCTACGAGCAGTACTTC. The genes are TRBV20-1 and TRBJ2-7; 8 bases agree with TRBD2. V lost 4 bases to trimming and J lost 0 bases; unmatched junction nucleotides: 11. The CDR3 runs 16 residues. CDR1 is DFQATT, CDR2 SNEGSKA, per germline (reference sequence).

This clonotype was seen many times. The gene calls are TRBV5-1 and TRBJ2-5; D is unclear. The CDR3 runs to 16 residues. Trimming removed 0 bases at V and 2 bases at J, with 14 bases between. Germline V gene data show CDR1 as SGHRS and CDR2 as YFSETQ. CDR3 protein: CASSLAPGRRQETQYF. The CDR3 nucleotides read TGCGCCAGCAGCTTGGCCCCTGGACGACGACAAGAGACCCAGTACTTC.

Of note for this clonotype: Since a far larger clone is one base different, this is likely a read error. This rearrangement joins TRBV5-1 to TRBJ2-5; D is possibly TRBD1 (6 bases). This CDR3 is built from 11 residues. Trimming shortened V by 6 bases and J by 11 bases, and 14 bases separated the two germline ends. CDR1 SGHRS and CDR2 YFSETQ come from the germline V gene. The CDR3 here is CASTGVNEQYF. The CDR3 region has the DNA TGCGCCAGCACAGGGGTGAATGAGCAGTACTTC. The entire variable domain, with the rest obtained from reference TRBV5-1 and TRBJ2-5, is as follows: KAGVTQTPRYLIKTRGQQVTLSCSPISGHRSVSWYQQTPGQGLQFLFEYFSETQRNKGNFPGRFSGRQFSNSRSEMNVSTLELGDSALYLCASTGVNEQYFGPGTRLLVL.

This clonotype was seen ten or more times. The V call is TRBV5-1, the J call TRBJ2-2; 9 bases are shared with TRBD2. Looked up from germline, CDR1 is SGHRS and CDR2 is YFSETQ. This CDR3 spans 15 amino acids. Unmatched junction bases numbered 5, after V lost 4 bases and J lost 4 bases. The DNA for the CDR3 is TGCGCCAGCAGCCAAAGCGGGGGGAGCACCGGGGAGCTGTTTTTT. Residues: CASSQSGGSTGELFF.